This entry concerns a single T cell receptor beta chain. What it binds is not known. V dropped 8 bases and J dropped 5; count of bases not matched to a gene: 9. This CDR3 is built from 13 residues. Per germline, CDR1 MGHDK and CDR2 SYGVNS. The sequencing template was cDNA reverse transcribed from extracted RNA. Data came from immunoSEQ multiplex PCR; TCRdb stores just in-frame clones and leaves some out. There are some 190,000 clones in the sample; roughly three fifths occur only once, and 0.69% lies in the top ten. These data come from a study of CD8+ T cells in alopecia areata. Treatment meaning: oral pan-JAK inhibitor, 5-10 mg twice daily. General study findings and limits: Lesional scalp, notably in alopecia totalis/universalis, had clonality above that of normal scalp.

This clonotype originated in a human donor with alopecia areata. Specimen: CD4+ T cells sorted from blood, collected at week 4, from a patient treated with tofacitinib. This sequence joins TRBV25-1 and TRBJ2-7; 7 bases map to TRBD1. The CDR3 region is CASAGAGGHEQYF. CDR3 coding DNA: TGTGCCAGCGCCGGGGCAGGGGGTCACGAGCAGTACTTC.